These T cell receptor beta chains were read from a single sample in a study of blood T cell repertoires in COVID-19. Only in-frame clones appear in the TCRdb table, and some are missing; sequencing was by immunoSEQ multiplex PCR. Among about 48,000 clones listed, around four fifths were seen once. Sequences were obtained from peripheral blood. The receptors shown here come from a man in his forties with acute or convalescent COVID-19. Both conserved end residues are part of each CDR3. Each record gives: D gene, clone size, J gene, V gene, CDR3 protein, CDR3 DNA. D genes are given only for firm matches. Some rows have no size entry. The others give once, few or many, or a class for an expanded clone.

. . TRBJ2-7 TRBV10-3 CAISESRTVSLPTFF TGTGCCATCAGTGAGTCGAGGACAGTAAGTTTACCCACATTCTTC
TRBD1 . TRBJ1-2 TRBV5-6 CASSLRQGDGYTF TGTGCCAGCAGCTTAAGGCAGGGGGATGGCTACACCTTC
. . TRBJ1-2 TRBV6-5 CASSFRASVYGYTF TGTGCCAGCAGTTTCAGGGCCTCGGTCTATGGCTACACCTTC
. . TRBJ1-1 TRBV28 CASSLVRIEAFF TGTGCCAGCAGCCTAGTAAGGATTGAAGCTTTCTTT
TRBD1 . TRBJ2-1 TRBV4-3 CASSHPTGVGSEQFF TGCGCCAGCAGCCACCCGACAGGGGTTGGAAGTGAGCAGTTCTTC
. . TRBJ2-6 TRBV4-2 CASSQVGQGKRYGANVLTF TGTGCCAGCAGCCAAGTAGGGCAGGGAAAAAGGTATGGGGCCAACGTCCTGACTTTC
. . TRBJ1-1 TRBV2 CASSEAGITEAFF TGTGCCAGCAGTGAGGCCGGGATCACTGAAGCTTTCTTT
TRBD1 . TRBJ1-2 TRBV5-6 CASSLARGLYGYTF TGTGCCAGCAGCTTGGCCAGGGGGCTGTATGGCTACACCTTC
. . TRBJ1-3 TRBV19 CASIKQGTGNTIYF TGTGCCAGTATTAAACAGGGTACTGGAAACACCATATATTTT
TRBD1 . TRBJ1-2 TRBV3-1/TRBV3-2 CASSGQGARYYGYTF TGTGCCAGCAGCGGACAGGGGGCGCGATACTATGGCTACACCTTC
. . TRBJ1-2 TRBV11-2 CASSLMDYQNYGYTF TGTGCCAGCAGCCTGATGGACTATCAGAACTATGGCTACACCTTC
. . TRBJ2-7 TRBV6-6 CASSYSSQGPYEQYF TGTGCCAGCAGTTACTCTTCCCAGGGCCCTTACGAGCAGTACTTC
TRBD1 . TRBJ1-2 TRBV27 CASSFLGTGKRVNYGYTF TGTGCCAGCAGTTTTTTAGGGACAGGGAAACGAGTTAACTATGGCTACACCTTC
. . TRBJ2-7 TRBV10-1 CASSYSSSSYEQYF TGCGCCAGCAGTTACTCCTCAAGCTCCTACGAGCAGTACTTC
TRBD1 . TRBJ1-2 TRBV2 CASSVGQGDYGYTF TGTGCCAGCAGTGTGGGGCAGGGGGACTATGGCTACACCTTC
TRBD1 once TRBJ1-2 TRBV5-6 CASISRDRGYYGYTF TGTGCCAGCATCAGCCGGGACAGGGGGTACTATGGCTACACCTTC
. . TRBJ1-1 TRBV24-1 CATSGVGGDTEAFF TGTGCCACCAGTGGGGTGGGAGGAGACACTGAAGCTTTCTTT
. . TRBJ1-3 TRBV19 CASIRQGGNTIYF TGTGCCAGTATTCGCCAGGGTGGAAACACCATATATTTT
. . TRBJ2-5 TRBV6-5 CASSYTLRGRETQYF TGTGCCAGCAGTTACACGCTCCGGGGTCGTGAGACCCAGTACTTC
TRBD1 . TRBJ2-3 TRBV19 CAIHLQPDRGTDTQYF TGTGCCATCCACCTTCAACCCGACAGGGGCACAGATACGCAGTATTTT
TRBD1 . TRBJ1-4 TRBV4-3 CASSQRTGADNEKLFF TGCGCCAGCAGCCAAAGGACAGGGGCTGATAATGAAAAACTGTTTTTT
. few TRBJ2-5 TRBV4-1 CASSQDSRTKETQYF TGCGCCAGCAGCCAAGATAGCCGTACCAAAGAGACCCAGTACTTC
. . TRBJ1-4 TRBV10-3 CAISDGQDEKLFF TGTGCCATCAGTGATGGCCAGGATGAAAAACTGTTTTTT
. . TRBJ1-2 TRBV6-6 CASSSGLRYYGYTF TGTGCCAGCAGTTCGGGTCTCAGATACTATGGCTACACCTTC
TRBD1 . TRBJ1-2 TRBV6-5 CASLIRGRSNGYTF TGTGCCAGCCTTATCAGGGGGCGCAGTAATGGCTACACCTTC
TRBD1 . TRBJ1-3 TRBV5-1 CASSLSGGIENTIYF TGCGCCAGCAGCTTATCAGGGGGCATAGAAAACACCATATATTTT
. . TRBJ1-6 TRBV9 CASSVDIRYNSPLHF TGTGCCAGCAGCGTAGATATTCGGTATAATTCACCCCTCCACTTT
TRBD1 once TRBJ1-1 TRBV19 CASGDRGRSTEAFF TGTGCCAGTGGGGACAGGGGAAGGTCCACTGAAGCTTTCTTT
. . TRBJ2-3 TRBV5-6 CASSFVDEGTVTQYF TGTGCCAGCAGCTTTGTGGATGAGGGTACAGTTACGCAGTATTTT
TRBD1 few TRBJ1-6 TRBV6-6 CASSYPRDSNSPLHF TGTGCCAGCAGTTACCCAAGGGACAGTAATTCACCCCTCCACTTT
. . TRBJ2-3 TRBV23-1 CASVRGSDTQYF TGCGCCAGCGTTAGAGGGTCCGATACGCAGTATTTT
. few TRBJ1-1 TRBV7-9 CASSLASGQRTFF TGTGCCAGCAGCTTAGCGTCGGGACAACGGACTTTCTTT
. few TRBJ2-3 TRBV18 CASSPGLATDTQYF TGTGCCAGCTCACCAGGCTTAGCGACAGATACGCAGTATTTT
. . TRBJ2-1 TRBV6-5 CASSYPGGRNEQFF TGTGCCAGCAGTTACCCTGGCGGGCGGAATGAGCAGTTCTTC
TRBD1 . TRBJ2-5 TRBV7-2 CASLGTEQETQYF TGTGCCAGCTTAGGGACAGAGCAAGAGACCCAGTACTTC
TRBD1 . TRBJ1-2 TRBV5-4 CASSPPSQGAGVGYTF TGTGCCAGCAGCCCCCCTAGTCAGGGGGCCGGGGTTGGCTACACCTTC
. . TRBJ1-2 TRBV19 CASSRAARYGYTF TGTGCCAGTAGCAGAGCGGCACGGTATGGCTACACCTTC
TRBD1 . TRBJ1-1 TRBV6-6 CASGQGLEAFF TGTGCCAGCGGACAGGGGTTAGAGGCTTTCTTT
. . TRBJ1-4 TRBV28 CASSAAGPLGEKLFF TGTGCCAGCAGTGCTGCGGGCCCCCTGGGGGAAAAACTGTTTTTT
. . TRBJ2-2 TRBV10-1 CASSDAWGRGVEEAGELFF TGCGCCAGCAGTGACGCCTGGGGCAGGGGCGTAGAGGAAGCCGGGGAGCTGTTTTTT
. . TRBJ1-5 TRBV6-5 CASSYSWTDNQPQHF TGTGCCAGCAGTTACTCCTGGACAGATAATCAGCCCCAGCATTTT
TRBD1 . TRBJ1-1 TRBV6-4 CASSDAGGTEAFF TGTGCCAGCAGCGACGCAGGGGGCACTGAAGCTTTCTTT
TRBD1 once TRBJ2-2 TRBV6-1 CASSGGGTGRVLTGELFF TGTGCCAGCAGTGGGGGGGGGACAGGGAGAGTCTTAACCGGGGAGCTGTTTTTT
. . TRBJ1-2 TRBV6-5 CASRMTEAHYGYTF TGTGCCAGCAGGATGACGGAGGCGCATTATGGCTACACCTTC
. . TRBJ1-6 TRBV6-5 CASTTTVLNSPLHF TGTGCCAGCACTACCACGGTCCTAAATTCACCCCTCCACTTT
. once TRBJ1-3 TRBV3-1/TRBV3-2 CASSLGLQGPSGNTIYF TGTGCCAGCAGCCTGGGGTTACAGGGACCCTCTGGAAACACCATATATTTT
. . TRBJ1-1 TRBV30 CAWTREGNTEAFF TGTGCCTGGACCCGTGAGGGGAACACTGAAGCTTTCTTT
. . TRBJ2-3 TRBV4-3 CASSQEFGGGTDTQYF TGCGCCAGCAGCCAAGAGTTCGGGGGAGGCACAGATACGCAGTATTTT
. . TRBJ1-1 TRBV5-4 CASSSQSTEAFF TGTGCCAGCAGCTCCCAGTCCACTGAAGCTTTCTTT